Listed below are T cell receptor beta chains from one sample, sequenced in a study of control samples from healthy donors and cancer patients. Repertoires were generated with immunoSEQ multiplex PCR, while TCRdb's copy carries only in-frame clones and drops some. The table has about 120,000 clones, 80% to 90% seen once. The sequencing input was blood. These receptors came from a man aged 45-60 years in good health. Each CDR3 is given with its conserved first and last residue. D genes are given only for firm matches. Clone size is stated in some rows and not others, as once, few, many or a class when expanded.

.	TRBJ2-3	.	TRBV19	CASRLGTFTDTQYF
.	TRBJ2-7	TRBD1	TRBV19	CASSMGTGYSYEQYF
.	TRBJ2-7	TRBD2	TRBV19	CASSSSSGGRPEQYF
.	TRBJ2-7	TRBD1	TRBV5-1	CASSPGQGDSYEQYF
.	TRBJ2-7	TRBD1	TRBV6-5	CASRNTGTGGYEQYF
.	TRBJ2-7	.	TRBV30	CAWSFGGAYEQYF
.	TRBJ1-5	.	TRBV19	CASSIDRWGSNQPQHF
once	TRBJ2-3	TRBD1	TRBV24-1	CATSDSGQGAPTQYF
.	TRBJ1-5	TRBD1	TRBV7-2	CASSLPGQMGQPQHF
.	TRBJ1-1	.	TRBV7-9	CASSLEVDEAFF
.	TRBJ1-2	.	TRBV12-3/TRBV12-4	CASSPTGLYGYTF
.	TRBJ2-3	TRBD1	TRBV13	CASSSTGGSTDTQYF
.	TRBJ1-1	TRBD1	TRBV7-9	CASSYDRGREDTEAFF
.	TRBJ2-2	.	TRBV18	CASSPRQSGELFF
many	TRBJ1-1	TRBD1	TRBV5-1	CASSSNRGTLNTEAFF
.	TRBJ1-6	.	TRBV18	CASSPLLPVPGNSPLHF
.	TRBJ2-7	.	TRBV5-1	CATPTAYSYEQYF
.	TRBJ1-2	TRBD1	TRBV19	CASSADRGRYGYTF
.	TRBJ1-1	.	TRBV12-5	CASGLEGRPTNTEAFF
few	TRBJ2-3	TRBD1	TRBV5-5	CASTGQGATDTQYF
.	TRBJ2-2	.	TRBV9	CASSVDMGLGTGELFF
.	TRBJ2-2	.	TRBV7-6	CASSLLLGGTGELFF
.	TRBJ2-7	TRBD1	TRBV5-4	CASSSRTGGNNEQYF
.	TRBJ1-2	.	TRBV2	CASRSYGYTF
.	TRBJ1-2	.	TRBV6-6	CASRSGQFHGYTF
.	TRBJ2-1	.	TRBV5-1	CASSLLVSGDNEQFF
.	TRBJ1-6	.	TRBV6-6	CASSREGKTHSPLHF